The 20 T cell receptor beta chains in this list originate from one sample, sequenced in a study of blood T cell repertoires in COVID-19. Sequencing was performed with immunoSEQ multiplex PCR; in TCRdb, only in-frame clones are kept and a portion is missing. The sample consists of 95,000 to 150,000 clones, roughly 77% of them appearing once. Sequencing input: peripheral blood. Every receptor here comes from a man between 60 and 75 years old with active or convalescent COVID-19.

The CDR3 region has the DNA TGTGCCAGCAGCTTATATACTCAGGGTCGGCCGAGGTTAGAGACCCAGTACTTC. Translating it yields CASSLYTQGRPRLETQYF. The rearrangement uses TRBV7-6 and TRBJ2-5; tentatively, D is TRBD1 (5 bases). CDR1 is SGHVS and CDR2 is FNYEAQ in the germline V gene. The V and J ends lost 2 bases and 4 bases respectively, with 23 bases between them. The CDR3 has 18 amino acids.

The rearrangement joins TRBV5-8 to TRBJ1-5; 8 bases align to TRBD1. V lost 1 base to trimming and J lost 6 bases; unmatched junction nucleotides: 3. CDR1 and CDR2 (germline): SGHTS, YDEGEE. This CDR3 region has 14 residues. The CDR3 here is CASSLRTGTQPQHF. CDR3 in DNA: TGTGCCAGCAGCTTGCGGACAGGGACTCAGCCCCAGCATTTT. Looking up the rest from reference TRBV5-8 and TRBJ1-5 gives the full variable domain: EAGVTQSPTHLIKTRGQQATLRCSPISGHTSVYWYQQALGLGLQFLLWYDEGEERNRGNFPPRFSGRQFPNYSSELNVNALELEDSALYLCASSLRTGTQPQHFGDGTRLSIL.

This clone was found a few times. V gene TRBV13 combines with J gene TRBJ1-5, with 7 bases aligning to TRBD1. Germline lookup yields CDR1 PRHDT and CDR2 FYEKMQ (reference sequence). The CDR3 length is 18 residues. V shed 5 bases and J 0 bases; nucleotides not matched to a gene: 13. DNA for the CDR3: TGTGCCAGCAGCCACATACACAGGGGACCTTATAGCAATCAGCCCCAGCATTTT. Translating it yields CASSHIHRGPYSNQPQHF.

The chain joins TRBV7-3 to TRBJ2-1; the D gene is possibly TRBD1 (5 bases). The CDR3 runs 13 residues. Germline V CDR1 and CDR2: SGHTA, FQGTGA. Deletions cut 5 bases from V and 8 bases from J, with 13 bases between. The CDR3 DNA reads TGTGCCAGCAGCGCCCAGCTACAGGATGAGCAGTTCTTC. Its translation: CASSAQLQDEQFF.

CDR3 coding DNA: TGTGCCAGCAGCGTAGGACAGGGGGCCACCTACGAGCAGTACTTC. Translated, it gives CASSVGQGATYEQYF. This chain joins TRBV9 and TRBJ2-7; 10 nucleotides match TRBD1. V gave up 0 bases and J gave up 2 bases; unmatched junction bases: 2. The CDR3 contains 15 residues. In germline, CDR1 is SGDLS, CDR2 YYNGEE.

In this sample, this clone turned up a few times. J is TRBJ2-7 and V is TRBV5-5, with D maybe TRBD2 (6 bases). With 5 bases removed from V and 1 base from J, the gap between germline ends came to 16 bases. This CDR3 comprises 15 residues. Germline values: CDR1 SGHKS, CDR2 YYEKEE (reference sequence). The CDR3 is CASRPWAGLSYEQYF. The CDR3 DNA reads TGTGCCAGCAGACCGTGGGCGGGATTATCCTACGAGCAGTACTTC.

The CDR3 is CASSRWGGGIQETQYF. The DNA for the CDR3 is TGTGCCAGCAGCCGGTGGGGGGGCGGGATACAAGAGACCCAGTACTTC. The chain joins TRBV11-2 to TRBJ2-5, with D maybe TRBD2 (7 bases). The CDR3 sequence is 16 residues long. The V gene lost 5 bases and the J gene lost 2 bases, with 18 bases spanning the gap. Germline CDR1 reads SGHAT; CDR2 reads FQNNGV.

CDR3 DNA sequence: TGTGCCAGCGGGACAGGGGGCTACGAGCAGTACTTC. It yields the protein CASGTGGYEQYF. The V gene is TRBV7-9, the J gene TRBJ2-7; 11 nucleotides match TRBD1. Trimming took 8 bases from V and 3 from J; bases not matched to a gene: 0. This CDR3 has 12 residues. Germline CDR1 and CDR2: SEHNR and FQNEAQ (reference sequence). Filled out from reference TRBV7-9 and TRBJ2-7, the complete variable domain reads DTGVSQNPRHKITKRGQNVTFRCDPISEHNRLYWYRQTLGQGPEFLTYFQNEAQLEKSRLLSDRFSAERPKGSFSTLEIQRTEQGDSAMYLCASGTGGYEQYFGPGTRLTVT.

The J gene is TRBJ1-4, the V gene TRBV18; no clear D gene. Trimming left V 0 bases short and J 3 bases short, with 8 bases between. The CDR3 covers 15 residues. The germline gives CDR1 KGHSH, CDR2 LQKENI. The CDR3 DNA reads TGTGCCAGCTCACCACCGGCAGGCTCTAATGAAAAACTGTTTTTT. Its protein product is CASSPPAGSNEKLFF.

The chain joins TRBV9 to TRBJ2-7; 7 bases fit TRBD1. CDR3 length: 15 residues. From germline, CDR1 is SGDLS and CDR2 YYNGEE. V lost 0 bases, J lost 4 bases, and 7 bases stayed unmatched. CDR3 DNA: TGTGCCAGCAGCGTAGGGGGGACAGAGTCTTACGAGCAGTACTTC. This sequence encodes CASSVGGTESYEQYF.

The chain couples TRBV6-5 to TRBJ2-7, with 7 bases fitting TRBD1. Germline V gene sequence: CDR1 MNHEY, CDR2 SVGAGI. The V segment lost 1 base and the J segment 2 bases; nucleotides outside the gene matches: 5. The CDR3 consists of 15 residues. Written as DNA, the CDR3 is TGTGCCAGCAGTTACTTAACGGACAGGACCTACGAGCAGTACTTC. This codes for CASSYLTDRTYEQYF.

The V gene is TRBV19, the J gene TRBJ2-1; D unresolved. The germline V gene encodes CDR1 LNHDA and CDR2 SQIVND (reference sequence). V lost 3 bases and J 1 base, leaving 10 bases between the germline ends. The CDR3 contains 15 residues. CDR3: CASSMARMSYNEQFF. CDR3 bases: TGTGCCAGTAGTATGGCTAGAATGTCCTACAATGAGCAGTTCTTC.

CDR3 sequence reads: CASSERELWDTQYF. The CDR3 bases are TGTGCCAGCAGCGAGCGGGAGTTATGGGATACGCAGTATTTT. This sequence joins TRBV13 and TRBJ2-3; TRBD2 matches at 8 bases. Germline V gene data show CDR1 as PRHDT and CDR2 as FYEKMQ (reference sequence). This CDR3 contains 14 residues. After removal of 5 bases from V and 6 bases from J, the junction contained 7 bases not matched to a gene.

The chain uses TRBV7-9 and TRBJ2-2; 8 nucleotides line up with TRBD2. The germline V gene encodes CDR1 SEHNR and CDR2 FQNEAQ (reference sequence). The CDR3 has 15 residues. Losses at the gene ends were 4 bases for V and 7 bases for J; bases not matched to a gene: 8. CDR3 amino acids: CASSSLAVRYGELFF. The CDR3 nucleotides read TGTGCCAGCAGCTCACTAGCGGTTCGATACGGGGAGCTGTTTTTT.

V gene TRBV27 combines with J gene TRBJ1-3; D ambiguous. The CDR3 consists of 17 residues. In germline, CDR1 is MNHEY, CDR2 SMNVEV (reference sequence). V was shortened by 8 bases and J by 0 bases, with 20 bases between the two germline ends. The CDR3 coding sequence is TGTGCCAGCTGTACAGTAACCGCCGGGGACTCTGGAAACACCATATATTTT. Translated, it gives CASCTVTAGDSGNTIYF.

V usage is TRBV6-2 or TRBV6-3 and J usage is TRBJ2-2, with 7 bases that match TRBD2. The V gene's germline CDR1 is MNHEY and CDR2 SVGEGT. CDR3 length: 16 residues. The trim removed 5 bases at V and 5 bases at J, leaving 11 bases unmatched. DNA for the CDR3: TGTGCCAGCAGTGGAGCGGGACGGTTCAGGACCGGGGAGCTGTTTTTT. Residues: CASSGAGRFRTGELFF.

The genes are TRBV4-1 and TRBJ2-3, with 8 bases identical to TRBD2. The CDR3 has 16 amino acids. Germline V lookup: CDR1 MGHRA, CDR2 YSYEKL. V was pared by 4 bases and J by 4 bases, with 10 bases of the junction left unmatched. As DNA, the CDR3 is TGCGCCAGCAGCCCAGCCGGGGGGGGATGGTCAGATACGCAGTATTTT. It encodes CASSPAGGGWSDTQYF.

The chain combines TRBV5-5 with TRBJ2-7; TRBD1 matches 8 bases. CDR1 and CDR2 from the germline V gene are SGHKS and YYEKEE (reference sequence). The CDR3 loop spans 14 amino acids. The J segment lost 2 bases and the V segment lost 4 bases, leaving 5 bases of the junction unmatched. The CDR3 here is CASSHWTGPYEQYF. CDR3 coding DNA: TGTGCCAGCAGCCATTGGACAGGGCCCTACGAGCAGTACTTC.

The chain combines TRBV28 with TRBJ1-6; TRBD1 agrees at 7 bases. The germline CDR1 and CDR2 sequences are MDHEN and SYDVKM. This CDR3 has 15 amino acids. V lost 6 bases, J lost 5 bases, and 7 bases stayed unmatched. The CDR3 protein is CASRPGTADNSPLHF. The CDR3 DNA reads as TGTGCCAGCAGGCCAGGGACAGCGGATAATTCACCCCTCCACTTT.

The rearrangement joins TRBV4-1 to TRBJ2-3, with 12 nucleotides matching TRBD2. The CDR3 contains 16 residues. Germline CDR1 reads MGHRA; CDR2 reads YSYEKL. Trimming removed 1 base from V and 5 bases from J; junction bases left unmatched: 4. The CDR3 sequence: CASSQGLAGGGDTQYF. The CDR3 DNA is TGCGCCAGCAGCCAAGGGCTAGCGGGAGGGGGAGATACGCAGTATTTT.